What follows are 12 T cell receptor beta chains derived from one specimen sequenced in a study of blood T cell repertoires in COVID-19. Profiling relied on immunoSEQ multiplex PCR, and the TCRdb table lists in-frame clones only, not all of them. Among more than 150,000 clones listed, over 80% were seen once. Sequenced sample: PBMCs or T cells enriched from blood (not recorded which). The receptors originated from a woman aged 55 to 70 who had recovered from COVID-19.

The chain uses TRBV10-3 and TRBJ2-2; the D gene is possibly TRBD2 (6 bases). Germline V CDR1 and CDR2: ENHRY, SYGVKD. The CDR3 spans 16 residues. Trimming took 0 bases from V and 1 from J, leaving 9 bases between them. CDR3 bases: TGTGCCATCAGTGAGTCGCGACTAGAGAACACCGGGGAGCTGTTTTTT. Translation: CAISESRLENTGELFF.

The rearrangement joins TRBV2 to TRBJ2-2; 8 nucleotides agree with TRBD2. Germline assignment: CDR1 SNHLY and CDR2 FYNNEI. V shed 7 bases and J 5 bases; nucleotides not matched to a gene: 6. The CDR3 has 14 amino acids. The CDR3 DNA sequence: TGTGCCAGCATGGCTAGCGGGTTAACCGGGGAGCTGTTTTTT. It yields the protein CASMASGLTGELFF.

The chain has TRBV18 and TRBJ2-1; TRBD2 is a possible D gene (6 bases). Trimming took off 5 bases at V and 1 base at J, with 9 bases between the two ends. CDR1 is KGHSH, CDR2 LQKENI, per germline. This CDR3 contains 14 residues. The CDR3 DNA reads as TGTGCCAGCTCAGCGGCGGGGTCCTACAATGAGCAGTTCTTC. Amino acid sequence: CASSAAGSYNEQFF.

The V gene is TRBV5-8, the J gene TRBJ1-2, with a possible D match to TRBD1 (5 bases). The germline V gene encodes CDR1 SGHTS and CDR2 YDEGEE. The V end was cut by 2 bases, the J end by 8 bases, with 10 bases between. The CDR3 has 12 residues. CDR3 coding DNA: TGTGCCAGCAGCTTATTAGGGGTGGGCTACACCTTC. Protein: CASSLLGVGYTF.

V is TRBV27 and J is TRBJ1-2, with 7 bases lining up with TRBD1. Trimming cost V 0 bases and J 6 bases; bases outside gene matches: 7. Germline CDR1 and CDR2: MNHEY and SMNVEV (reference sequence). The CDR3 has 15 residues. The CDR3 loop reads CASSLSIKGAHGYTF. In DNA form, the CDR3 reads TGTGCCAGCAGTTTATCGATCAAGGGGGCACATGGCTACACCTTC.

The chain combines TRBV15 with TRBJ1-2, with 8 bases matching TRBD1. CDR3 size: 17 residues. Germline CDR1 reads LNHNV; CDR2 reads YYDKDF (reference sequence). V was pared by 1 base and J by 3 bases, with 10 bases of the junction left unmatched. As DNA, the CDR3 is TGTGCCACCAGCAGAGGCTTAGGGGACAGGCCAGACTATGGCTACACCTTC. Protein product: CATSRGLGDRPDYGYTF.

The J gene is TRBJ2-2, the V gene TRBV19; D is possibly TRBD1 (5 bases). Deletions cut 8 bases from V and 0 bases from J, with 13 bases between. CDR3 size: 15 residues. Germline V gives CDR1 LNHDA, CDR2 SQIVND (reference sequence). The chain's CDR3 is CASLRTNSNTGELFF. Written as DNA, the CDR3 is TGTGCCAGTCTGAGGACAAACTCGAACACCGGGGAGCTGTTTTTT.

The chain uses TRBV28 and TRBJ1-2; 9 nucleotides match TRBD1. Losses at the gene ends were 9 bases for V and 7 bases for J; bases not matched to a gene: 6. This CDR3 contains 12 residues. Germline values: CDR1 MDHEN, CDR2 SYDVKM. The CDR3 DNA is TGTGCCAGTGAACAGGGGGCTGGTGGCTACACCTTC. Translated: CASEQGAGGYTF.

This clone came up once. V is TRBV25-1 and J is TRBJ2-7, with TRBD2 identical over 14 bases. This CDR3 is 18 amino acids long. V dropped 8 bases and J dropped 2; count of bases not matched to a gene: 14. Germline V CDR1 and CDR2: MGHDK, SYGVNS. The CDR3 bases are TGTGCCAGCTCCCGTCCCGGGACTAGCGGGGGCATCCCCTACGAGCAGTACTTC. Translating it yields CASSRPGTSGGIPYEQYF.

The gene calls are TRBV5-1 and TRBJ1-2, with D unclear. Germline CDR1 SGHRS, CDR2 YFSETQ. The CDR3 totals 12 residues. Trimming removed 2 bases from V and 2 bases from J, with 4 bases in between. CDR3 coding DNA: TGCGCCAGCAGCTTAGAGAACTATGGCTACACCTTC. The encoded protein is CASSLENYGYTF.

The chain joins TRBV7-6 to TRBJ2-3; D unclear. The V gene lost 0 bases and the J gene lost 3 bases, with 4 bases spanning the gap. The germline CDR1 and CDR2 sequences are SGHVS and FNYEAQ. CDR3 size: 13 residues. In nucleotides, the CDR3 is TGTGCCAGCAGCTTAGCTCAAACAGATACGCAGTATTTT. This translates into CASSLAQTDTQYF.

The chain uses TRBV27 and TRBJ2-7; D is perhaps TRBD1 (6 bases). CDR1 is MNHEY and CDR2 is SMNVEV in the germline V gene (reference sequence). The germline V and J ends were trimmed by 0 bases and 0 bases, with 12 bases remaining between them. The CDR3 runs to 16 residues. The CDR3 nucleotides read TGTGCCAGCAGTTTATCGTGGACAGCCTACTCCTACGAGCAGTACTTC. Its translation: CASSLSWTAYSYEQYF.